The 20 T cell receptor beta chains presented below share a single source sample, sequenced in a study of T cells in Graves' hyperthyroidism and ophthalmopathy. TCR beta CDR3 regions were amplified from RNA. The HTBI set primed first-round TCR CDR3 RT-PCR. TCRdb re-called the multiplex PCR reads with MiXCR, one entry per CDR3 protein. The profile shows roughly 570,000 distinct CDR3 sequences, around a sixth of them singletons. Source material: blood. The receptors originated from a woman younger than 45 with Graves' hyperthyroidism.

Only a few counts were recorded for this clonotype. The V gene is TRBV15, the J gene TRBJ1-4, with TRBD1 identical over 7 bases. Trimming cost V 1 base and J 8 bases; bases outside gene matches: 7. This CDR3 region has 15 residues. The V gene's germline CDR1 is LNHNV and CDR2 YYDKDF (reference sequence). The DNA of the CDR3 is TGTGCCACCAGCAGAGCAGGCCAGGGGGAGGAAAAACTGTTTTTT. Translated: CATSRAGQGEEKLFF.

This clonotype was seen a single time. The rearrangement joins TRBV6-5 to TRBJ2-5, with 8 bases fitting TRBD1. V trimming: 2 bases; J trimming: 4 bases; junction bases outside the gene matches: 9. This CDR3 comprises 16 residues. CDR1 and CDR2 from the germline V gene are MNHEY and SVGAGI. The CDR3, as DNA: TGTGCCAGCAGTTACACCCAGGGGGCTGGTGGAGAGACCCAGTACTTC. As protein: CASSYTQGAGGETQYF.

This clonotype was seen only a few times. The DNA for the CDR3 is TGTGCCTGGACCCAGGGGCCGTTAGCTGAAGCTTTCTTT. Its protein product is CAWTQGPLAEAFF. The chain recombines TRBV30 with TRBJ1-1, with a weak D call TRBD1 (6 bases). Germline values: CDR1 GTSNPN, CDR2 SVGIG (reference sequence). There are 13 residues in the CDR3. Trimming left V 4 bases short and J 6 bases short, with 15 bases between.

This chain uses TRBV7-9 with TRBJ2-7; 8 positions agree with TRBD1. V trimming: 4 bases; J trimming: 2 bases; junction bases outside the gene matches: 4. The CDR3 runs 14 residues. Looked up from germline, CDR1 is SEHNR and CDR2 is FQNEAQ (reference sequence). The CDR3 DNA sequence: TGTGCCAGCAGCTCTCACAGGGGGACCTACGAGCAGTACTTC. Its protein product is CASSSHRGTYEQYF.

This clonotype appeared many times. The V call is TRBV12-5, the J call TRBJ2-1, with D maybe TRBD2 (6 bases). CDR1 is LGHNT and CDR2 is FRNRAP in the germline V gene. This CDR3 comprises 15 residues. Trimming removed 1 base from V and 8 bases from J, with 15 bases in between. CDR3 sequence (DNA): TGTGCTAGTGGTTTGGACCACCTTCCTAGCGATGAGCAGTTCTTC. It translates to CASGLDHLPSDEQFF.

This clonotype was detected many times. This chain links TRBV7-9 with TRBJ1-1; no clear D. The germline V and J ends were trimmed by 3 bases and 1 base, with 9 bases remaining between them. CDR3 length equals 14 residues. Germline loops: CDR1 SEHNR, CDR2 FQNEAQ (reference sequence). DNA of the CDR3: TGTGCCAGCAGCTTTCTATCAGAGAACACTGAAGCTTTCTTT. Protein product: CASSFLSENTEAFF.

This clonotype was seen repeatedly, ten times or more. V gene TRBV2 combines with J gene TRBJ2-1; D is uncertain. Trimming cost V 7 bases and J 9 bases, with 10 bases left between them. CDR1 is SNHLY and CDR2 is FYNNEI in the germline V gene. The CDR3 loop spans 11 amino acids. CDR3 coding DNA: TGTGCCAGCAACCTAGGTGGTGAGCAGTTCTTC. This encodes CASNLGGEQFF.

Ten or more counts support this clonotype. The rearrangement uses TRBV7-8 and TRBJ1-1; unclear D gene. The CDR3 contains 14 residues. The germline CDR1 and CDR2 sequences are SGHVS and FQNEAQ. V was clipped by 6 bases and J by 2 bases, with 13 bases between them. The CDR3 nucleotides read TGTGCCAGCAGTTATACATCCACCAACACTGAAGCTTTCTTT. This encodes CASSYTSTNTEAFF.

This clonotype has ten or more counts. This rearrangement joins TRBV15 to TRBJ2-7, with D possibly TRBD1 on 5 matching bases. The CDR3 spans 15 residues. Trimming removed 0 bases from V and 0 bases from J, with 9 bases in between. CDR1 and CDR2 from the germline V gene are LNHNV and YYDKDF (reference sequence). As DNA, the CDR3 is TGTGCCACCAGCAGAGAGGGGCGGATCTCCTACGAGCAGTACTTC. It yields the protein CATSREGRISYEQYF.

This clonotype has at least ten counts. V gene TRBV2 combines with J gene TRBJ1-1; D might be TRBD1 (5 bases). Germline V lookup: CDR1 SNHLY, CDR2 FYNNEI. There are 13 residues in the CDR3. V gave up 3 bases and J gave up 5 bases, with 10 bases separating them. This chain's CDR3 is CASSDRVRTEAFF. The CDR3 DNA sequence: TGTGCCAGCAGTGACAGGGTAAGGACTGAAGCTTTCTTT.

This clonotype was seen only a few times. V gene TRBV28 combines with J gene TRBJ1-2; the D gene is possibly TRBD1 (6 bases). Trimming left V 3 bases short and J 5 bases short, with 13 bases between. CDR3 length: 14 amino acids. Germline V gene data show CDR1 as MDHEN and CDR2 as SYDVKM. The CDR3 sequence is CASSFEGGGYGYTF. The CDR3 nucleotides are TGTGCCAGCAGTTTTGAGGGGGGAGGTTATGGCTACACCTTC.

The chain has TRBV11-3 and TRBJ2-6; tentative D call: TRBD1 (5 bases). The germline gives CDR1 SGHNT, CDR2 YENEEA. This CDR3 is 16 amino acids long. Trimming cost V 5 bases and J 0 bases, with 11 bases left between them. In DNA, the CDR3 is TGTGCCAGCAGCCCAGGCCAGGGCTCTGGGGCCAACGTCCTGACTTTC. Protein sequence: CASSPGQGSGANVLTF.

The chain couples TRBV14 to TRBJ2-7, with TRBD1 matching over 9 bases. The CDR3 is 13 amino acids. The trim removed 6 bases at V and 5 bases at J, leaving 5 bases unmatched. CDR1 is SGHDN and CDR2 is FVKESK in the germline V gene. This CDR3 is CASSRQGVNEQYF. Here the CDR3 DNA reads TGTGCCAGCAGTCGACAGGGGGTTAACGAGCAGTACTTC.

This clonotype has a count of ten or more. V gene TRBV28 combines with J gene TRBJ2-1; maybe TRBD2 (5 bases). The CDR3 is made up of 14 amino acids. V was pared by 2 bases and J by 3 bases, with 8 bases between. Germline V gene data show CDR1 as MDHEN and CDR2 as SYDVKM. The CDR3 reads CASSLLAVYNEQFF. The CDR3 DNA follows: TGTGCCAGCAGTTTACTAGCAGTCTACAATGAGCAGTTCTTC. Complete variable domain (other parts from reference TRBV28 and TRBJ2-1): DVKVTQSSRYLVKRTGEKVFLECVQDMDHENMFWYRQDPGLGLRLIYFSYDVKMKEKGDIPEGYSVSREKKERFSLILESASTNQTSMYLCASSLLAVYNEQFFGPGTRLTVL.

This clonotype was counted ten times or more. The rearrangement joins TRBV6-1 to TRBJ1-2; TRBD1 agrees at 9 bases. The germline V gene encodes CDR1 MNHNS and CDR2 SASEGT. The V gene end was trimmed by 5 bases and the J gene end by 4 bases; junction bases not matched to a gene: 17. The CDR3 totals 18 residues. CDR3 bases: TGTGCCAGCAGTTTAGAAATGGAAGGACAGGGGTTAATCTATGGCTACACCTTC. As protein: CASSLEMEGQGLIYGYTF.

The chain is built from TRBV11-2 and TRBJ2-1; tentatively, D is TRBD1 or TRBD2 (6 bases each). There are 16 residues in the CDR3. Germline V CDR1 and CDR2: SGHAT, FQNNGV. V was cut by 3 bases and J by 8 bases, with 20 bases left in between. CDR3 bases: TGTGCCAGCAGCTTTGGGGGGCATTCCCTCCCGGATGAGCAGTTCTTC. This sequence encodes CASSFGGHSLPDEQFF.

This chain connects TRBV20-1 to TRBJ2-3; TRBD1 aligns across 10 bases. CDR1 is DFQATT, CDR2 SNEGSKA, per germline (reference sequence). The V and J ends lost 3 bases and 4 bases, in that order; junction bases with no gene match: 13. The CDR3 loop spans 17 amino acids. As DNA, the CDR3 is TGCAGTGCTAGCCCCAGTTTGATGACAGGGGGCGCAGATACGCAGTATTTT. This gives the protein CSASPSLMTGGADTQYF.

About this clonotype: This may stem from a read error, because a much larger clone lies one nucleotide away. This chain joins TRBV30 and TRBJ1-2, with D uncertain. There are 14 residues in the CDR3. CDR1 GTSNPN and CDR2 SVGIG come from the germline V gene (reference sequence). V was shortened by 2 bases and J by 4 bases, with 14 bases between the two germline ends. The CDR3 sequence is CAWSREFKAYGYTF. CDR3 nucleotide sequence: TGTGCCTGGAGTCGGGAGTTTAAGGCCTATGGCTACACCTTC.

For this clonotype: At one end, the junction sequence differs from germline, possibly due to a read error. The V gene is TRBV12-3 or TRBV12-4, the J gene TRBJ2-3; 7 bases are a match to TRBD2. The CDR3 totals 16 residues. The CDR3 coding sequence is TGTGCCAGCAGTTCTCTAGCGGCCACTAGCACAGATACGCGGTATTTT. Its protein is CASSSLAATSTDTRYF.

In its sample, this clonotype was seen many times. This rearrangement joins TRBV11-2 to TRBJ2-7; 13 bases line up with TRBD2. CDR1 and CDR2 from the germline V gene are SGHAT and FQNNGV. The V gene end was trimmed by 5 bases and the J gene end by 4 bases; junction bases not matched to a gene: 8. CDR3 length: 16 residues. CDR3 DNA sequence: TGTGCCAGCAGCGTAGGACTAGCGGGAGTGCGGTACGAGCAGTACTTC. Amino acids: CASSVGLAGVRYEQYF.